Below are 13 T cell receptor beta chains sequenced from a single sample in a study of T cell responses to AZD1222 COVID-19 vaccine. Profiling relied on immunoSEQ multiplex PCR, and the TCRdb table lists in-frame clones only, not all of them. The sample yields about 160,000 clones, approximately 94% seen once. Sequenced here: peripheral blood, sampled 28 days after the second AZD1222 dose. These receptors all stem from an adult who received the AZD1222 COVID-19 vaccine.

V and J are TRBV24-1 and TRBJ2-1; 12 bases agree with TRBD2. The germline V gene encodes CDR1 KGHDR and CDR2 SFDVKD. Germline trimming cut 3 bases from V and 6 bases from J; bases unmatched to any gene: 5. The CDR3 loop spans 16 amino acids. The DNA of the CDR3 is TGTGCCACCAGTGATCCTAGCGGGAGGGCCGGCAATGAGCAGTTCTTC. Protein sequence: CATSDPSGRAGNEQFF.

The chain couples TRBV7-6 to TRBJ2-2; 11 bases are a match to TRBD2. Germline V gene data show CDR1 as SGHVS and CDR2 as FNYEAQ. V lost 4 bases and J lost 6; bases outside the gene matches: 10. This CDR3 has 17 amino acids. The CDR3 sequence: CASSSPSLAGVAGELFF. In nucleotides, the CDR3 is TGTGCCAGCAGCTCTCCATCACTAGCGGGAGTGGCCGGGGAGCTGTTTTTT. Full variable domain (outside the CDR3, taken from reference TRBV7-6 and TRBJ2-2): GAGVSQSPRYKVTKRGQDVALRCDPISGHVSLYWYRQALGQGPEFLTYFNYEAQQDKSGLPNDRFSAERPEGSISTLTIQRTEQRDSAMYRCASSSPSLAGVAGELFFGEGSRLTVL.

The chain uses TRBV3-1 (or the pseudogene TRBV3-2) and TRBJ2-7; 11 nucleotides match TRBD2. The CDR3 sequence is 15 residues long. The germline CDR1 and CDR2 sequences are LGHDT and YNNKEL (reference sequence). J gave up 3 bases and V 4 bases, and 5 bases lay outside the gene matches. CDR3 loop: CASSPSSGGLYEQYF. The CDR3 coding sequence is TGTGCCAGCAGCCCCTCTAGCGGGGGGCTCTACGAGCAGTACTTC.

The chain employs TRBV5-8 and TRBJ2-1; TRBD2 aligns across 8 bases. The V and J ends lost 1 base and 8 bases, in that order; junction bases with no gene match: 8. This CDR3 comprises 15 residues. CDR1 SGHTS and CDR2 YDEGEE come from the germline V gene. The CDR3 is CASSLKAAGEYEQFF. DNA of the CDR3: TGTGCCAGCAGCTTGAAGGCAGCGGGAGAGTATGAGCAGTTCTTC.

The chain links TRBV10-3 to TRBJ1-1; 10 nucleotides match TRBD1. V shed 6 bases and J 7 bases; nucleotides not matched to a gene: 5. The CDR3 consists of 13 residues. Germline V gene lookup returns CDR1 ENHRY and CDR2 SYGVKD. The CDR3 sequence: CAISGTGDLEAFF. CDR3 nucleotides: TGTGCCATCAGCGGGACAGGGGATCTTGAAGCTTTCTTT.

This rearrangement joins TRBV12-5 to TRBJ1-5, with D possibly TRBD1 on 5 matching bases. V gave up 3 bases and J gave up 4 bases, with 7 bases separating them. Germline values: CDR1 LGHNT, CDR2 FRNRAP. The CDR3 is 13 residues long. The CDR3 nucleotides read TGTGCTAGTGGTTTTGGGGGGAATCAGCCCCAGCATTTT. Protein sequence: CASGFGGNQPQHF.

This clone was picked up one time. CDR3 coding DNA: TGTGCCAGCAGTTTGGGGACAGGATGGGGCTACACCTTC. Translated, it gives CASSLGTGWGYTF. The chain links TRBV28 to TRBJ1-2; TRBD1 matches at 8 bases. The junction had 5 bases not matched to a gene; V was cut back by 3 bases and J by 8 bases. Per germline, CDR1 MDHEN and CDR2 SYDVKM. There are 13 residues in the CDR3.

This clone was counted a single time. This rearrangement joins TRBV28 to TRBJ2-1, with 14 positions matching TRBD2. V lost 8 bases to trimming and J lost 0 bases; unmatched junction nucleotides: 0. This CDR3 is 15 amino acids long. Germline V gene sequence: CDR1 MDHEN, CDR2 SYDVKM. The CDR3 is CASGTSGSSYNEQFF. For the CDR3, the DNA is TGTGCCAGCGGGACTAGCGGGAGCTCCTACAATGAGCAGTTCTTC.

V usage is TRBV7-9 and J usage is TRBJ1-3; possible D gene TRBD1, 5 bases. Germline CDR1 SEHNR, CDR2 FQNEAQ (reference sequence). The CDR3 loop spans 17 amino acids. The germline V and J ends were trimmed by 6 bases and 2 bases, with 20 bases remaining between them. The CDR3 sequence: CASRTNRVGTAGNTIYF. CDR3 sequence (DNA): TGTGCCAGCAGGACGAATCGCGTCGGGACCGCTGGAAACACCATATATTTT.

The rearrangement uses TRBV7-9 and TRBJ1-2; D call uncertain. Germline loops: CDR1 SEHNR, CDR2 FQNEAQ (reference sequence). The CDR3 contains 13 residues. Trimming removed 1 base from V and 4 bases from J, with 7 bases in between. The CDR3 loop reads CASSLEFGYGYTF. CDR3 DNA sequence: TGTGCCAGCAGCTTAGAATTTGGCTATGGCTACACCTTC.

The CDR3 region has the DNA TGTGCCAGTAGCCCTGGGTCGGGATACGAGCAGTACTTC. Translating gives CASSPGSGYEQYF. The V call is TRBV19, the J call TRBJ2-7; D possibly corresponds to TRBD2 (5 bases). The CDR3 runs 13 residues. The germline CDR1 and CDR2 sequences are LNHDA and SQIVND (reference sequence). Deletions cut 6 bases from V and 4 bases from J, with 13 bases between.

The chain has TRBV27 and TRBJ1-5; D ambiguous. V shed 2 bases and J shed 0 bases, with 8 bases lying between them. CDR3 length: 15 residues. Germline CDR1 MNHEY, CDR2 SMNVEV (reference sequence). CDR3 amino acids: CASSLRAYSNQPQHF. DNA of the CDR3: TGTGCCAGCAGTTTAAGAGCGTATAGCAATCAGCCCCAGCATTTT.

This rearrangement joins TRBV3-1 (or the pseudogene TRBV3-2) to TRBJ1-1, with TRBD1 identical over 8 bases. There are 14 residues in the CDR3. Losses at the gene ends were 4 bases for V and 10 bases for J; bases not matched to a gene: 11. CDR1 is LGHDT, CDR2 YNNKEL, per germline (reference sequence). The CDR3 here is CASSPVPGQEGAFF. In DNA form, the CDR3 reads TGTGCCAGCAGCCCAGTCCCGGGACAGGAGGGAGCTTTCTTT.